This paragraph reports one TCR beta chain. What it binds is not known. With 5 bases clipped from V and 6 bases from J, the junction kept 12 bases outside the gene matches. Per the germline V gene, CDR1 is LGHNT and CDR2 is FRNRAP. The CDR3 consists of 17 residues. This sample is drawn from a study of cytomegalovirus exposure and HLA in healthy donors. Overall study results and limits: A few of the chains that were CMV-associated were confirmed in vitro to be specific for CMV antigens. Solely CMV serostatus was available to characterize immune exposure.

PCR amplification relied on 60 Vbeta primers (plus 13 Jbeta primers). Method: immunoSEQ multiplex PCR; TCRdb's copy keeps in-frame clones and lacks some. This sample carries approximately 110,000 clones, 78% of them seen once, and the ten largest clones take around 3.6%. The V and J genes are TRBV12-5 and TRBJ2-3; 12 bases are shared with TRBD2. What was sequenced was PBMCs. This clonotype was obtained from a man aged 35 to 55 in good health and CMV-seronegative. The CDR3 DNA follows: TGTGCTAGTGGTCCCACACTAGCGGGGGGTGTCGGGGATACGCAGTATTTT. Amino acid sequence: CASGPTLAGGVGDTQYF.